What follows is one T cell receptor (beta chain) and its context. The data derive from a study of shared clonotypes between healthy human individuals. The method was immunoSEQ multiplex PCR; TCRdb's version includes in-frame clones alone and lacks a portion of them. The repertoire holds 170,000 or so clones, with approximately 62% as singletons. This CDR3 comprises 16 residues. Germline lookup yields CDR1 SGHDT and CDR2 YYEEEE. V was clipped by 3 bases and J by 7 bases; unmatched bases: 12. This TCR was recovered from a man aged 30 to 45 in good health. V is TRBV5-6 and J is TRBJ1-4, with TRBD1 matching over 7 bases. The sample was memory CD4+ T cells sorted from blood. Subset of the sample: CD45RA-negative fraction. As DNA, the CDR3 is TGTGCCAGCAGCTCCCTACAGGGGCGATCGACTGAAAAACTGTTTTTT. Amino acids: CASSSLQGRSTEKLFF.